This entry lists 23 T cell receptor beta chains sequenced from one sample in a study of control samples from healthy donors and cancer patients. Measured with immunoSEQ multiplex PCR; TCRdb has only the in-frame clones, and not every one. The sample shows just over 150,000 clones, roughly 89% of them seen only once. Sequenced: blood. Receptors originate from a man younger than 40 in good health.

This sequence joins TRBV7-2 and TRBJ1-1; 10 bases fit TRBD1. V shed 6 bases and J 4 bases; nucleotides not matched to a gene: 2. The length of the CDR3 is 13 residues. The germline CDR1 and CDR2 sequences are SGHTA and FQGNSA. The CDR3 region is CASSRDRGTEAFF. The CDR3 bases are TGTGCCAGCAGTCGGGACAGGGGCACTGAAGCTTTCTTT.

The chain couples TRBV15 to TRBJ1-2; D ambiguous. The CDR3 covers 13 residues. CDR1 and CDR2 from the germline V gene are LNHNV and YYDKDF (reference sequence). Trimming stripped 0 bases from V and 8 bases from J, with 10 bases between. Written as DNA, the CDR3 is TGTGCCACCAGCAGAGATCGACTTGACGGCTACACCTTC. Translating it yields CATSRDRLDGYTF.

The chain carries TRBV27 and TRBJ1-2, with D perhaps TRBD1 (5 bases). CDR3 length: 17 residues. V was cut by 3 bases and J by 0 bases, with 17 bases left in between. Germline CDR1 MNHEY, CDR2 SMNVEV (reference sequence). The CDR3 is CASSFFPMDIPNYGYTF. CDR3 DNA: TGTGCCAGCAGTTTTTTCCCTATGGACATCCCTAACTATGGCTACACCTTC.

The J gene is TRBJ1-5, the V gene TRBV20-1; TRBD1 matches 7 bases. Germline CDR1 is DFQATT and CDR2 is SNEGSKA (reference sequence). V shed 3 bases, J shed 6 bases, and the junction held 14 bases outside the gene matches. The CDR3 runs to 16 residues. CDR3 loop: CSASPVKGALTQPQHF. As DNA, the CDR3 is TGCAGTGCTAGTCCCGTGAAGGGGGCGCTGACTCAGCCCCAGCATTTT.

This chain uses TRBV19 with TRBJ1-3, with TRBD1 as a possible D gene (5 bases). CDR3 size: 14 residues. Germline CDR1 is LNHDA and CDR2 is SQIVND (reference sequence). V was cut by 6 bases and J by 6 bases, with 15 bases left in between. Here the CDR3 reads CASRGIGVANTIYF. For the CDR3, the DNA is TGTGCCAGTAGGGGAATAGGGGTCGCAAACACCATATATTTT.

The chain employs TRBV4-1 and TRBJ2-5; D perhaps matches TRBD2 (6 bases). This CDR3 is built from 14 residues. The V end was cut by 2 bases, the J end by 3 bases, with 10 bases between. Germline V CDR1 and CDR2: MGHRA, YSYEKL. The chain's CDR3 is CASSQPGSEETQYF. The CDR3 DNA sequence: TGCGCCAGCAGCCAACCCGGGAGTGAAGAGACCCAGTACTTC.

This chain connects TRBV5-4 to TRBJ2-7; D remains unclear. Trimming cost V 0 bases and J 2 bases, with 3 bases left between them. This CDR3 spans 12 amino acids. Germline V CDR1 and CDR2: SGHNT, YYREEE (reference sequence). Written as DNA, the CDR3 is TGTGCCAGCAGCTTGGAGGCCTACGAGCAGTACTTC. Translating it yields CASSLEAYEQYF.

The chain carries TRBV6-5 and TRBJ2-7; no clear D gene. The CDR3 spans 13 residues. Trimming cost V 7 bases and J 5 bases, with 15 bases left between them. The germline CDR1 and CDR2 sequences are MNHEY and SVGAGI. The CDR3 DNA sequence: TGTGCCAGCACCGACCGTGGAAACCACGAGCAGTACTTC. The encoded protein is CASTDRGNHEQYF.

The chain links TRBV15 to TRBJ2-3; 12 positions agree with TRBD1. The CDR3 length is 18 residues. Germline CDR1 reads LNHNV; CDR2 reads YYDKDF (reference sequence). V gave up 3 bases and J gave up 6 bases; unmatched junction bases: 13. CDR3 in amino acids: CATSSMRGTGGNSDTQYF. The CDR3, as DNA: TGTGCCACCAGCAGTATGCGGGGGACAGGGGGCAATTCGGATACGCAGTATTTT.

CDR3 in DNA: TGTGCCAGCTCAGAGGGGGGGGGCACAGATACGCAGTATTTT. Protein sequence: CASSEGGGTDTQYF. The chain has TRBV18 and TRBJ2-3, with D perhaps TRBD2 (7 bases). Looked up from germline, CDR1 is KGHSH and CDR2 is LQKENI. V was shortened by 5 bases and J by 1 base, with 10 bases between the two germline ends. This CDR3 has 14 residues.

The chain joins TRBV7-9 to TRBJ2-2, with no clear D. Germline CDR1 and CDR2: SEHNR and FQNEAQ (reference sequence). This CDR3 region has 14 residues. Deletions cut 5 bases from V and 4 bases from J, with 11 bases between. CDR3 sequence: CASSKTPLTGELFF. As DNA, the CDR3 is TGTGCCAGCAGCAAAACCCCACTCACCGGGGAGCTGTTTTTT.

V gene TRBV27 combines with J gene TRBJ1-3; the match to TRBD1 covers 8 bases. J gave up 6 bases and V 6 bases, and 4 bases lay outside the gene matches. Germline lookup yields CDR1 MNHEY and CDR2 SMNVEV (reference sequence). The CDR3 length is 13 residues. The CDR3 bases are TGTGCCAGCAGACAGACAGGGGCAAACACCATATATTTT. It yields the protein CASRQTGANTIYF.

The genes are TRBV19 and TRBJ2-3; D not resolved. Germline CDR1 and CDR2: LNHDA and SQIVND (reference sequence). V was cut by 4 bases and J by 6 bases, with 14 bases left in between. This CDR3 comprises 14 residues. CDR3 in DNA: TGTGCCAGTAGTACCCCGGCAGCCCCGGATACGCAGTATTTT. Translation: CASSTPAAPDTQYF.

DNA of the CDR3: TGTGCCAGCAGTGAAGCGTACGGGAGCGGAGACAATGAGCAGTTCTTC. It translates to CASSEAYGSGDNEQFF. The genes are TRBV6-1 and TRBJ2-1; the D gene is possibly TRBD2 (6 bases). This CDR3 comprises 16 residues. Germline values: CDR1 MNHNS, CDR2 SASEGT. Trimming took 0 bases from V and 5 from J, leaving 14 bases between them.

The chain employs TRBV3-1 (or the pseudogene TRBV3-2) and TRBJ1-4, with a tentative D call TRBD1 (6 bases). V was shortened by 3 bases and J by 12 bases, with 17 bases between the two germline ends. CDR3 length: 14 residues. Germline CDR1 LGHDT, CDR2 YNNKEL (reference sequence). Here the CDR3 reads CASSHGGPPIELFF. DNA of the CDR3: TGTGCCAGCAGCCACGGGGGGCCACCAATAGAACTGTTTTTT.

The rearrangement joins TRBV4-3 to TRBJ2-4, with 11 bases lining up with TRBD2. This CDR3 spans 17 amino acids. The germline V gene encodes CDR1 LGHNA and CDR2 YSLEER. V lost 1 base and J lost 7; bases outside the gene matches: 9. This CDR3 reads CASSQGVAGGKVNIQYF. CDR3 coding DNA: TGCGCCAGCAGCCAAGGGGTAGCGGGAGGGAAAGTTAACATTCAGTACTTC.

This chain connects TRBV7-9 to TRBJ1-2; D remains ambiguous. This CDR3 is 14 amino acids long. Germline V CDR1 and CDR2: SEHNR, FQNEAQ (reference sequence). V shed 5 bases and J shed 4 bases, with 14 bases lying between them. In DNA form, the CDR3 reads TGTGCCAGCAGCCCCCCCACCTACCTCTATGGCTACACCTTC. Residues: CASSPPTYLYGYTF.

The chain recombines TRBV2 with TRBJ2-7; the D call may be TRBD1 or TRBD2 (5 bases each). V was shortened by 4 bases and J by 6 bases, with 13 bases between the two germline ends. Germline loops: CDR1 SNHLY, CDR2 FYNNEI. The CDR3 runs to 13 residues. The CDR3 spells CASSVFSRGEQYF. CDR3 nucleotides: TGTGCCAGCAGTGTGTTTTCGAGGGGCGAGCAGTACTTC.

The genes are TRBV6-5 and TRBJ1-1; unclear D gene. Germline V CDR1 and CDR2: MNHEY, SVGAGI. The germline V and J ends were trimmed by 0 bases and 6 bases, with 14 bases remaining between them. The CDR3 is 15 residues long. The chain's CDR3 is CASSYSNEGSAEAFF. The CDR3 DNA sequence: TGTGCCAGCAGTTACTCGAACGAAGGGTCCGCTGAAGCTTTCTTT.

This chain connects TRBV20-1 to TRBJ1-1; 7 bases match TRBD1. Losses at the gene ends were 8 bases for V and 3 bases for J; bases not matched to a gene: 3. Germline CDR1 reads DFQATT; CDR2 reads SNEGSKA (reference sequence). This CDR3 is 11 amino acids long. The CDR3 reads CSTQGDTEAFF. CDR3 nucleotides: TGCAGTACTCAGGGGGACACTGAAGCTTTCTTT.

This clone was seen a handful of times. V usage is TRBV7-6 and J usage is TRBJ2-1, with TRBD2 matching 7 bases. From germline, CDR1 is SGHVS and CDR2 FNYEAQ. CDR3 length: 15 amino acids. V lost 5 bases to trimming and J lost 1 base; unmatched junction nucleotides: 5. The CDR3 DNA sequence: TGTGCCAGCAGCCCTGATAGCGGGTCCTACAATGAGCAGTTCTTC. Encoded protein: CASSPDSGSYNEQFF. The full variable domain, rest sourced from reference TRBV7-6 and TRBJ2-1, is GAGVSQSPRYKVTKRGQDVALRCDPISGHVSLYWYRQALGQGPEFLTYFNYEAQQDKSGLPNDRFSAERPEGSISTLTIQRTEQRDSAMYRCASSPDSGSYNEQFFGPGTRLTVL.

The chain combines TRBV19 with TRBJ1-2; unclear D gene. V shed 7 bases and J shed 4 bases, with 16 bases lying between them. The CDR3 consists of 14 residues. Germline V gives CDR1 LNHDA, CDR2 SQIVND (reference sequence). The CDR3 nucleotides are TGTGCCAGTATCGGCGGGAGGAGAGGCTATGGCTACACCTTC. This translates into CASIGGRRGYGYTF.

V gene TRBV12-3 or TRBV12-4 combines with J gene TRBJ2-7, with D possibly TRBD1 on 6 matching bases. V shed 5 bases and J shed 5 bases, with 10 bases lying between them. This CDR3 region has 12 residues. The CDR3 loop reads CASSPTGHEQYF. In nucleotides, the CDR3 is TGTGCCAGCAGTCCGACAGGTCACGAGCAGTACTTC.